The 24 T cell receptor beta chains below were found in one sample sequenced in a study of shared clonotypes between healthy human individuals (dated by TCRdb to between 2020 and 2021). Preparation of the library involved the immunoSEQ multiplex PCR assay. The table was pulled from immuneACCESS by TCRdb, which kept in-frame rearrangements only. Such tables lose some clones; where checked, under half of the loss comes from unresolved V genes, and the rest has no known cause. For this sample there are about 300,000 clones; about 74% appear just once. Around 10% of the sample lies in the top ten. The sequenced sample consisted of memory CD4+ T cells sorted from blood. According to the study, the label for this sample's cell subset or site signals: CD45RA-negative fraction. The receptors shown here come from a man aged 25-45 years in good health.

V gene TRBV20-1 combines with J gene TRBJ2-5, with D tentatively TRBD1 (5 bases). Germline V gene lookup returns CDR1 DFQATT and CDR2 SNEGSKA (reference sequence). CDR3 length equals 11 residues. The CDR3 reads CSQGSKETQYF. For the CDR3, the DNA is TGCAGCCAGGGTTCAAAAGAGACCCAGTACTTC.

In its sample, this clone was seen a few times. The CDR3 reads CASSPRRGAIDNEQFF. The CDR3, as DNA: TGCGCCAGCAGCCCACGCAGGGGGGCCATCGACAATGAGCAGTTCTTC. The chain combines TRBV5-1 with TRBJ2-1, with a tentative D call TRBD1 (7 bases). This CDR3 is built from 16 residues. Per the germline V gene, CDR1 is SGHRS and CDR2 is YFSETQ. Trimming shortened V by 4 bases and J by 5 bases, and 19 bases separated the two germline ends.

This sequence joins TRBV7-9 and TRBJ2-5, with 12 bases identical to TRBD2. V lost 6 bases and J lost 11; bases outside the gene matches: 10. Germline CDR1 reads SEHNR; CDR2 reads FQNEAQ (reference sequence). CDR3 size: 14 residues. The CDR3 reads CASSSGTSGWEQYF. The CDR3 nucleotides are TGTGCCAGCAGTTCCGGGACTAGCGGGTGGGAGCAGTACTTC.

This sequence joins TRBV11-2 and TRBJ2-1; possibly TRBD1 or TRBD2 for D (5 bases each). The CDR3 is made up of 15 amino acids. Germline V lookup: CDR1 SGHAT, CDR2 FQNNGV. Trimming cost V 6 bases and J 10 bases, with 22 bases left between them. CDR3 amino acids: CASRFSGRGLREQFF. The CDR3 coding sequence is TGTGCCAGCAGATTTTCGGGACGGGGTCTAAGGGAGCAGTTCTTC.

This clone occurred once. This chain uses TRBV27 with TRBJ2-1; TRBD1 matches 7 bases. Germline CDR1 and CDR2: MNHEY and SMNVEV (reference sequence). V lost 2 bases and J lost 7; bases outside the gene matches: 11. The CDR3 covers 16 residues. The CDR3 DNA follows: TGTGCCAGCAGTTTAATTGGGGTGGTGGGACAGAATGAGCAGTTCTTC. It yields the protein CASSLIGVVGQNEQFF.

The chain couples TRBV28 to TRBJ2-7; D is unclear. Germline V gene sequence: CDR1 MDHEN, CDR2 SYDVKM. This CDR3 is built from 17 residues. V shed 3 bases and J shed 2 bases, with 20 bases lying between them. This chain's CDR3 is CASSFFARLGSAYEQYF. The CDR3 DNA is TGTGCCAGCAGTTTCTTTGCTCGGTTAGGTTCCGCCTACGAGCAGTACTTC.

The chain joins TRBV2 to TRBJ2-1; no firm D call. Germline values: CDR1 SNHLY, CDR2 FYNNEI. This CDR3 is built from 14 residues. Trimming left V 8 bases short and J 12 bases short, with 23 bases between. The CDR3 region is CASALSLRVSWQFF. DNA of the CDR3: TGTGCCAGCGCTCTAAGTTTAAGAGTCAGTTGGCAGTTCTTC.

As regards this clone: Being one base from a much bigger clone, this may be a read error. The chain is built from TRBV6-6 and TRBJ2-1; TRBD2 agrees at 11 bases. J was trimmed by 0 bases and V by 6 bases; bases with no gene match: 4. CDR1 is MNHNY and CDR2 is SVGAGI in the germline V gene (reference sequence). The CDR3 loop spans 16 amino acids. CDR3 DNA sequence: TGTGCCAGCAGCTTAACTAGCGGGAGCTCCTACAATGAGCAGTTCTTC. Amino acid sequence: CASSLTSGSSYNEQFF.

This clone has more than one count but fewer than ten. CDR3 sequence: CASSPDRQNEQFF. The CDR3 nucleotides are TGTGCCAGCAGCCCCGACAGGCAGAATGAGCAGTTCTTC. V is TRBV11-3 and J is TRBJ2-1; D might be TRBD1 (6 bases). The V gene's germline CDR1 is SGHNT and CDR2 YENEEA. The CDR3 sequence is 13 residues long. Trimming removed 5 bases at V and 7 bases at J, with 12 bases between.

The rearrangement uses TRBV28 and TRBJ1-2; D gene uncertain. Germline V gene lookup returns CDR1 MDHEN and CDR2 SYDVKM. The V and J ends lost 7 bases and 5 bases respectively, with 11 bases between them. The CDR3 has 12 amino acids. This CDR3 is CASTTRPYGYTF. Written as DNA, the CDR3 is TGTGCCAGCACAACCCGGCCGTATGGCTACACCTTC.

This chain joins TRBV2 and TRBJ1-3; the match to TRBD1 covers 8 bases. This CDR3 is built from 17 residues. Germline assignment: CDR1 SNHLY and CDR2 FYNNEI. After removal of 6 bases from V and 0 bases from J, the junction contained 10 bases not matched to a gene. The CDR3 is CASSPRQGLYSGNTIYF. DNA of the CDR3: TGTGCCAGCAGCCCTAGACAGGGGCTTTACTCTGGAAACACCATATATTTT.

The chain is built from TRBV4-2 and TRBJ1-2, with D hard to call. The V end lost 3 bases, the J end lost 4 bases, and 18 bases lay between the germline ends. CDR3 size: 16 residues. Germline V lookup: CDR1 LGHNA, CDR2 YNFKEQ. The CDR3 DNA reads TGTGCCAGCAGCCATTGTATCAAAGGTTGGACCTATGGCTACACCTTC. This sequence encodes CASSHCIKGWTYGYTF.

J is TRBJ2-7 and V is TRBV2; D is undetermined. This CDR3 has 10 amino acids. Per the germline V gene, CDR1 is SNHLY and CDR2 is FYNNEI. Trimming took 6 bases from V and 4 from J, leaving 4 bases between them. The DNA of the CDR3 is TGTGCCAGCAGGGAGTACGAGCAGTACTTC. The encoded protein is CASREYEQYF.

The chain has TRBV5-1 and TRBJ2-1; 10 bases are a match to TRBD1. This CDR3 has 13 residues. In germline, CDR1 is SGHRS, CDR2 YFSETQ. J gave up 8 bases and V 3 bases, and 2 bases lay outside the gene matches. The DNA for the CDR3 is TGCGCCAGCAGCTCCGGGACAGGGGATGAGCAGTTCTTC. This translates into CASSSGTGDEQFF.

The chain employs TRBV30 and TRBJ1-4; D gene unclear. V shed 2 bases and J shed 3 bases, with 7 bases lying between them. This CDR3 contains 13 residues. The germline CDR1 and CDR2 sequences are GTSNPN and SVGIG (reference sequence). The CDR3 DNA is TGTGCCTGGAGTCTCCAGGCTAATGAAAAACTGTTTTTT. Amino acid sequence: CAWSLQANEKLFF.

This clone was picked up a small number of times. The chain combines TRBV7-9 with TRBJ2-1, with D possibly being TRBD1 (7 bases). Germline CDR1 and CDR2: SEHNR and FQNEAQ (reference sequence). Trimming removed 7 bases at V and 6 bases at J, with 25 bases between. The CDR3 extends over 17 amino acids. The CDR3 here is CASTLGLVGDRVNEQFF. The CDR3 bases are TGTGCCAGCACCCTGGGACTGGTGGGAGACAGGGTCAATGAGCAGTTCTTC.

The J gene is TRBJ2-1, the V gene TRBV5-6; no clear D. With 4 bases removed from V and 14 bases from J, the gap between germline ends came to 16 bases. The CDR3 extends over 12 amino acids. The V gene's germline CDR1 is SGHDT and CDR2 YYEEEE. The CDR3 DNA sequence: TGTGCCAGCAGCATGCAAAGTGCCAGTGAGTTCTTC. Protein: CASSMQSASEFF.

This clone was seen repeatedly, ten times or more. The chain links TRBV5-1 to TRBJ2-7; 8 bases fit TRBD1. The V gene end was trimmed by 7 bases and the J gene end by 3 bases; junction bases not matched to a gene: 9. The CDR3 covers 14 residues. The germline V gene has CDR1 SGHRS and CDR2 YFSETQ. Here the CDR3 reads CASHAPDRVYEQYF. CDR3 nucleotide sequence: TGCGCCAGCCACGCCCCGGACAGGGTCTACGAGCAGTACTTC.

V is TRBV6-1 and J is TRBJ1-1; D call uncertain. Looked up from germline, CDR1 is MNHNS and CDR2 is SASEGT. The V end was cut by 7 bases, the J end by 3 bases, with 6 bases between. This CDR3 has 11 residues. CDR3 protein: CASTWDTEAFF. In DNA form, the CDR3 reads TGTGCCAGCACGTGGGACACTGAAGCTTTCTTT.

The table lists this clone with a count of one. CDR3 region: CASSSRGTMNTEAFF. In nucleotides, the CDR3 is TGTGCCAGCTCATCTAGAGGAACAATGAACACTGAAGCTTTCTTT. V gene TRBV18 combines with J gene TRBJ1-1; the D is unclear. Between the trimmed V and J ends, which lost 5 bases and 0 bases, there was a span of 13 bases. Germline loops: CDR1 KGHSH, CDR2 LQKENI. The CDR3 is 15 amino acids.

The chain links TRBV18 to TRBJ1-3, with 8 bases matching TRBD1. The CDR3 loop spans 16 amino acids. CDR1 and CDR2 (germline): KGHSH, LQKENI. The V and J ends lost 2 bases and 3 bases, in that order; junction bases with no gene match: 6. The CDR3 spells CASSPGQGAFGNTIYF. The CDR3 DNA reads TGTGCCAGCTCACCAGGGCAGGGGGCGTTTGGAAACACCATATATTTT. The full variable domain, completed using reference TRBV18 and TRBJ1-3, is NAGVMQNPRHLVRRRGQEARLRCSPMKGHSHVYWYRQLPEEGLKFMVYLQKENIIDESGMPKERFSAEFPKEGPSILRIQQVVRGDSAAYFCASSPGQGAFGNTIYFGEGSWLTVV.

V gene TRBV5-1 combines with J gene TRBJ2-5, with D possibly matching TRBD2 (6 bases). Germline values: CDR1 SGHRS, CDR2 YFSETQ. The CDR3 runs 17 residues. The V gene lost 6 bases and the J gene lost 4 bases, with 25 bases spanning the gap. The CDR3 protein is CASTPPFGLQRIETQYF. CDR3 in DNA: TGCGCCAGCACGCCACCGTTCGGACTACAACGAATAGAGACCCAGTACTTC.

The chain uses TRBV10-3 and TRBJ2-1; D may be TRBD2 (6 bases). Germline assignment: CDR1 ENHRY and CDR2 SYGVKD. The CDR3 length is 13 residues. V gave up 10 bases and J gave up 4 bases, with 14 bases separating them. The DNA for the CDR3 is TGTGCCAGCCGACTAGTGCTTTACAATGAGCAGTTCTTC. As protein: CASRLVLYNEQFF.

This clone was observed a few times. This sequence joins TRBV4-1 and TRBJ2-3; possible D gene TRBD1, 5 bases. Trimming cost V 2 bases and J 4 bases, with 10 bases left between them. Per germline, CDR1 MGHRA and CDR2 YSYEKL. The CDR3 is 14 amino acids. The CDR3 DNA sequence: TGCGCCAGCAGCCAAATCGGCAGGGCAGATACGCAGTATTTT. Residues: CASSQIGRADTQYF.